These T cell receptor beta chains were read from a single sample in a study of shared clonotypes between healthy human individuals. Sequencing used immunoSEQ multiplex PCR; TCRdb keeps in-frame clones, though not all of them. The table has some 2,000,000 clones, around 96% seen once; the top ten hold more than 0.95%. Sequencing was done on a sample of naive CD8+ T cells sorted from blood. The receptors shown here come from a young man in good health. Both conserved end residues are part of each CDR3. Fields, in order: CDR3 length, V gene, J gene, D gene, CDR3 protein, CDR3 DNA. D genes are given only for firm matches.

len: 19
v_gene: TRBV4-1
j_gene: TRBJ2-7
d_gene: TRBD2
CDR3aa: CASSQDYVGAGGVSYEQYF
CDR3nt: TGCGCCAGCAGCCAAGATTATGTAGGGGCGGGGGGCGTCTCCTACGAGCAGTACTTC

len: 13
v_gene: TRBV5-1
j_gene: TRBJ2-7
d_gene: NA
CDR3aa: CASSLEQLYEQYF
CDR3nt: TGCGCCAGCAGCTTGGAACAGCTCTACGAGCAGTACTTC

len: 13
v_gene: TRBV5-4
j_gene: TRBJ2-7
d_gene: NA
CDR3aa: CASSLGGPYEQYF
CDR3nt: TGTGCCAGCAGCTTGGGAGGTCCCTACGAGCAGTACTTC

len: 15
v_gene: TRBV5-6
j_gene: TRBJ2-3
d_gene: TRBD1
CDR3aa: CASSYTTGVVDTQYF
CDR3nt: TGTGCCAGCAGCTACACAACAGGGGTAGTCGATACGCAGTATTTT

len: 14
v_gene: TRBV9
j_gene: TRBJ2-7
d_gene: TRBD1
CDR3aa: CASSVGTGSGEQYF
CDR3nt: TGTGCCAGCAGCGTAGGGACAGGGTCGGGGGAGCAGTACTTC

len: 15
v_gene: TRBV19
j_gene: TRBJ1-2
d_gene: NA
CDR3aa: CASSIGPEGRYGYTF
CDR3nt: TGTGCCAGTAGTATAGGCCCAGAGGGAAGATATGGCTACACCTTC

len: 14
v_gene: TRBV5-6
j_gene: TRBJ2-1
d_gene: NA
CDR3aa: CASSLVAAVNEQFF
CDR3nt: TGTGCCAGCAGCTTAGTGGCCGCCGTCAATGAGCAGTTCTTC

len: 14
v_gene: TRBV21-1
j_gene: TRBJ2-1
d_gene: NA
CDR3aa: CASRLHHSDNEQFF
CDR3nt: TGTGCCAGCAGACTACACCATTCCGACAATGAGCAGTTCTTC

len: 15
v_gene: TRBV9
j_gene: TRBJ2-3
d_gene: NA
CDR3aa: CASSVFSASTDTQYF
CDR3nt: TGTGCCAGCAGCGTTTTTAGCGCTAGCACAGATACGCAGTATTTT

len: 15
v_gene: TRBV27
j_gene: TRBJ1-1
d_gene: NA
CDR3aa: CASSYQGLGFAEAFF
CDR3nt: TGTGCCAGCAGTTATCAGGGATTGGGTTTTGCTGAAGCTTTCTTT

len: 16
v_gene: TRBV6-5
j_gene: TRBJ1-2
d_gene: NA
CDR3aa: CASSYLFGSQPGGRTF
CDR3nt: TGTGCCAGCAGTTACCTTTTCGGCTCACAGCCCGGGGGTCGTACCTTC

len: 13
v_gene: TRBV4-3
j_gene: TRBJ1-1
d_gene: NA
CDR3aa: CASSQERGREAFF
CDR3nt: TGCGCCAGCAGCCAAGAAAGGGGGAGGGAAGCTTTCTTT

len: 14
v_gene: TRBV7-9
j_gene: TRBJ2-1
d_gene: NA
CDR3aa: CASSLGSGSNEQFF
CDR3nt: TGTGCCAGCAGCTTGGGTTCAGGGAGCAATGAGCAGTTCTTC

len: 13
v_gene: TRBV6-5
j_gene: TRBJ1-1
d_gene: TRBD1
CDR3aa: CASREGQHTEAFF
CDR3nt: TGTGCCAGCAGAGAGGGACAGCACACTGAAGCTTTCTTT

len: 15
v_gene: TRBV7-9
j_gene: TRBJ2-6
d_gene: NA
CDR3aa: CASSPPGSGANVLTF
CDR3nt: TGTGCCAGCAGCCCCCCCGGGTCTGGGGCCAACGTCCTGACTTTC

len: 17
v_gene: TRBV2
j_gene: TRBJ2-5
d_gene: TRBD2
CDR3aa: CASSASGLAGAQETQYF
CDR3nt: TGTGCCAGCAGTGCATCCGGACTAGCGGGGGCCCAAGAGACCCAGTACTTC

len: 13
v_gene: TRBV19
j_gene: TRBJ2-1
d_gene: NA
CDR3aa: CASSIVNSNEQFF
CDR3nt: TGTGCCAGTAGTATAGTAAACAGCAATGAGCAGTTCTTC

len: 13
v_gene: TRBV4-3
j_gene: TRBJ1-1
d_gene: NA
CDR3aa: CASSQAQGTEAFF
CDR3nt: TGCGCCAGCAGCCAAGCGCAGGGCACTGAAGCTTTCTTT

len: 14
v_gene: TRBV9
j_gene: TRBJ1-1
d_gene: NA
CDR3aa: CASSVATGTSEAFF
CDR3nt: TGTGCCAGCAGCGTAGCTACGGGGACATCCGAAGCTTTCTTT

len: 14
v_gene: TRBV28
j_gene: TRBJ1-6
d_gene: NA
CDR3aa: CASSYPGDWSPLHF
CDR3nt: TGTGCCAGCAGTTACCCAGGGGATTGGTCACCCCTCCACTTT

len: 14
v_gene: TRBV14
j_gene: TRBJ2-7
d_gene: NA
CDR3aa: CASSQSGAVDEQYF
CDR3nt: TGTGCCAGCAGCCAGTCTGGGGCTGTCGATGAGCAGTACTTC

len: 16
v_gene: TRBV9
j_gene: TRBJ2-1
d_gene: TRBD1
CDR3aa: CASSDGQGRSYNEQFF
CDR3nt: TGTGCCAGCAGCGACGGACAGGGGAGGTCCTACAATGAGCAGTTCTTC

len: 17
v_gene: TRBV4-3
j_gene: TRBJ2-3
d_gene: NA
CDR3aa: CASSQDRDPISTDTQYF
CDR3nt: TGCGCCAGCAGCCAAGATCGAGATCCTATTTCCACAGATACGCAGTATTTT

len: 15
v_gene: TRBV4-1
j_gene: TRBJ1-1
d_gene: NA
CDR3aa: CASSQGMGLNTEAFF
CDR3nt: TGCGCCAGCAGCCAAGGGATGGGTTTGAACACTGAAGCTTTCTTT

len: 17
v_gene: TRBV11-2
j_gene: TRBJ1-5
d_gene: NA
CDR3aa: CASSLVGVTVSNQPQHF
CDR3nt: TGTGCCAGCAGCTTAGTAGGGGTGACGGTTAGCAATCAGCCCCAGCATTTT

len: 10
v_gene: TRBV18
j_gene: TRBJ2-7
d_gene: NA
CDR3aa: CASSPYEQYF
CDR3nt: TGTGCCAGCTCACCCTACGAGCAGTACTTC

len: 15
v_gene: TRBV27
j_gene: TRBJ1-2
d_gene: NA
CDR3aa: CASSLSQGGEGGYTF
CDR3nt: TGTGCCAGCAGTTTATCCCAAGGAGGCGAGGGGGGCTACACCTTC